These 6 T cell receptor beta chains share one sample of origin, sequenced in a study of T cell responses to AZD1222 COVID-19 vaccine. The method was immunoSEQ multiplex PCR; TCRdb's version includes in-frame clones alone and lacks a portion of them. The sample includes 250,000 to 300,000 clones, around 93% of them seen just once. The sample was peripheral blood, taken 28 days after the second AZD1222 dose. The source is an adult who received the AZD1222 COVID-19 vaccine.

This chain uses TRBV7-9 with TRBJ2-1; 8 nucleotides match TRBD1. The CDR3 spans 14 residues. Trimming took 1 base from V and 8 from J; bases not matched to a gene: 4. Germline assignment: CDR1 SEHNR and CDR2 FQNEAQ (reference sequence). This CDR3 reads CASSLEQGVDEQFF. The CDR3 DNA sequence: TGTGCCAGCAGCTTAGAACAGGGGGTTGATGAGCAGTTCTTC.

The chain employs TRBV28 and TRBJ2-7; D uncertain. Trimming left V 4 bases short and J 7 bases short, with 8 bases between. CDR1 is MDHEN, CDR2 SYDVKM, per germline. The CDR3 loop spans 11 amino acids. The CDR3 here is CASSSSSEQYF. The CDR3 coding sequence is TGTGCCAGCAGTTCCTCAAGTGAGCAGTACTTC.

The chain has TRBV29-1 and TRBJ2-5; maybe TRBD2 (6 bases). This CDR3 has 14 amino acids. The V and J ends lost 0 bases and 5 bases respectively, with 13 bases between them. Germline V CDR1 and CDR2: SQVTM, ANQGSEA. The CDR3 spells CSVEDRRGGETQYF. The CDR3 nucleotides read TGCAGCGTTGAAGATCGGAGGGGCGGCGAGACCCAGTACTTC.

The CDR3 coding sequence is TGTGCCAGCAGTTACCTGAAATACGAGCAGTACTTC. Translated: CASSYLKYEQYF. This sequence joins TRBV6-5 and TRBJ2-7; D remains ambiguous. Germline V gives CDR1 MNHEY, CDR2 SVGAGI. The CDR3 covers 12 residues. Trimming pared 2 bases from V and 4 bases from J, leaving 6 bases between.

The V and J genes are TRBV10-3 and TRBJ1-1; D is perhaps TRBD1 (5 bases). The V end was cut by 3 bases, the J end by 4 bases, with 9 bases between. The CDR3 has 13 residues. Germline assignment: CDR1 ENHRY and CDR2 SYGVKD. The CDR3 loop is CAISEQVGTEAFF. CDR3 coding DNA: TGTGCCATCAGTGAACAGGTGGGCACTGAAGCTTTCTTT.

This rearrangement joins TRBV2 to TRBJ2-3; the D is unclear. There are 12 residues in the CDR3. Deletions cut 9 bases from V and 0 bases from J, with 7 bases between. The V gene's germline CDR1 is SNHLY and CDR2 FYNNEI. The CDR3 protein is CARGTSTDTQYF. The CDR3, as DNA: TGTGCCAGGGGAACTAGCACAGATACGCAGTATTTT.